The present T cell receptor (beta chain) was sequenced within a study of shared clonotypes between healthy human individuals. Replicate PCRs run on sorted subsets employed around 200 ng DNA, roughly 30,000 T cell genomes. Some clones are missing from TCRdb's copy, which holds only in-frame ones; the method was immunoSEQ multiplex PCR. The sample consists of some 2 million clones, around 95% of them appearing once. The study's findings and limits: Sequencing depth was expected to affect clonotype sharing among donors. Exclusively blood specimens were collected; tissue repertoires likely differ.

Germline lookup yields CDR1 MDHEN and CDR2 SYDVKM. V lost 8 bases and J 3 bases, leaving 11 bases between the germline ends. The CDR3 is made up of 12 amino acids. Concerning this clone itself: The antigen remains undetermined.

Material for sequencing was naive CD4+ T cells sorted from blood. Stated subset: CD45RA+ positively selected. This receptor was obtained from a man between 18 and 29 years old in good health. The genes are TRBV28 and TRBJ2-7, with a weak D call TRBD1 (5 bases). This chain's CDR3 is CASGQGYYEQYF. The DNA for the CDR3 is TGTGCCAGCGGCCAGGGATACTACGAGCAGTACTTC.